These 22 T cell receptor beta chains were sequenced from one sample in a study of patients and donors after allogeneic stem cell transplantation. MiXCR, applied by TCRdb to the RT-PCR reads, yields one record per CDR3 protein. In the table there are more than 850,000 distinct CDR3 sequences, roughly 18% of which are singletons. Sequenced sample: blood, either unsorted or a sorted T cell fraction (not recorded which). These receptors were collected from a human donor who was either an allogeneic HSCT recipient or a stem cell or donor lymphocyte infusion donor (not recorded which). It is not recorded whose cells these are; they may come from a transplant donor.

The chain employs TRBV20-1 and TRBJ2-1, with 7 bases fitting TRBD2. Germline CDR1 and CDR2: DFQATT and SNEGSKA (reference sequence). There are 15 residues in the CDR3. The junction had 16 bases not matched to a gene; V was cut back by 7 bases and J by 7 bases. In nucleotides, the CDR3 is TGCAGTGTCCGTACCCCCGCTAGCGGACCTAATGAGCAGTTCTTC. Amino acid sequence: CSVRTPASGPNEQFF.

The V and J genes are TRBV5-5 and TRBJ2-2; weak D call: TRBD1 (6 bases). This CDR3 contains 18 residues. Germline CDR1 SGHKS, CDR2 YYEKEE (reference sequence). V lost 0 bases and J 0 bases, leaving 15 bases between the germline ends. CDR3 in DNA: TGTGCCAGCAGCTTGGGAATGTTCGGACAGCCGAACACCGGGGAGCTGTTTTTT. Translated: CASSLGMFGQPNTGELFF.

V is TRBV20-1 and J is TRBJ2-7; TRBD1 is a possible D gene (5 bases). V shed 6 bases and J shed 1 base, with 10 bases lying between them. This CDR3 comprises 12 residues. Germline CDR1 reads DFQATT; CDR2 reads SNEGSKA (reference sequence). The CDR3: CSARRVSYEQYF. The CDR3 nucleotides read TGCAGTGCCCGCAGGGTTTCCTACGAGCAGTACTTC.

In this sample, this clonotype turned up many times. The chain combines TRBV12-3 or TRBV12-4 with TRBJ2-3; D is undetermined. The ends were cut back, 11 bases at V and 0 bases at J, with 21 bases in the middle. CDR3 length equals 16 residues. Here the CDR3 reads CAVKADGEPSTDTQYF. For the CDR3, the DNA is TGTGCCGTCAAGGCGGACGGAGAGCCTAGCACAGATACGCAGTATTTT.

The rearrangement links TRBV6-4 to TRBJ1-5; D possibly corresponds to TRBD1 (5 bases). The CDR3 runs 15 residues. From germline, CDR1 is MRHNA and CDR2 SNTAGT. Trimming shortened V by 2 bases and J by 6 bases, and 14 bases separated the two germline ends. CDR3: CASSDRLGEGQPQHF. As DNA, the CDR3 is TGTGCCAGCAGTGACCGGTTGGGGGAAGGTCAGCCCCAGCATTTT.

This clonotype showed up just a few times. The chain combines TRBV28 with TRBJ1-1; D not certain. Germline V gene lookup returns CDR1 MDHEN and CDR2 SYDVKM. The CDR3 has 11 residues. The CDR3 region is CASLGGHKAFF. CDR3 in DNA: TGTGCATCGCTGGGAGGGCATAAAGCTTTCTTT.

J is TRBJ2-2 and V is TRBV5-1; TRBD1 aligns across 7 bases. The CDR3 loop spans 16 amino acids. Germline-derived CDR1 and CDR2 are SGHRS and YFSETQ. Germline trimming cut 3 bases from V and 0 bases from J; bases unmatched to any gene: 5. In DNA form, the CDR3 reads TGCGCCAGCAGCTCCGGACAGGTCGCGAACACCGGGGAGCTGTTTTTT. Translation: CASSSGQVANTGELFF. Together with reference TRBV5-1 and TRBJ2-2, the CDR3 gives the full variable domain: KAGVTQTPRYLIKTRGQQVTLSCSPISGHRSVSWYQQTPGQGLQFLFEYFSETQRNKGNFPGRFSGRQFSNSRSEMNVSTLELGDSALYLCASSSGQVANTGELFFGEGSRLTVL.

This clonotype was counted between two and nine times. The rearrangement uses TRBV4-1 and TRBJ2-5; 8 bases are a match to TRBD2. J lost 1 base, V lost 0 bases, and 10 bases had no gene match. The CDR3 runs to 18 residues. Germline V lookup: CDR1 MGHRA, CDR2 YSYEKL. Here the CDR3 reads CASSQEGDTAGVQETQYF. DNA for the CDR3: TGCGCCAGCAGCCAAGAGGGGGACACAGCGGGGGTCCAAGAGACCCAGTACTTC.

The gene calls are TRBV7-9 and TRBJ1-1; TRBD1 matches 10 bases. This CDR3 has 13 residues. Germline V gene sequence: CDR1 SEHNR, CDR2 FQNEAQ (reference sequence). V gave up 4 bases and J gave up 7 bases; unmatched junction bases: 3. The CDR3 nucleotides read TGTGCCAGCAGCTCCGACAGGGGGCGTGAAGCTTTCTTT. This encodes CASSSDRGREAFF.

The sample holds a few counts of this clonotype. The chain carries TRBV12-3 or TRBV12-4 and TRBJ2-3; 11 bases align to TRBD2. The V and J ends lost 0 bases and 5 bases, in that order; junction bases with no gene match: 7. The CDR3 is 17 amino acids. This chain's CDR3 is CASSLATTSGAQDTQYF. The CDR3 region has the DNA TGTGCCAGCAGTTTAGCGACGACTAGCGGGGCTCAAGATACGCAGTATTTT.

This CDR3 reads CASSLGHLTQYF. CDR3 DNA: TGTGCCAGCAGCTTGGGCCACCTAACCCAGTACTTC. This chain connects TRBV5-6 to TRBJ2-5, with unresolved D. The CDR3 runs to 12 residues. The V gene lost 0 bases and the J gene lost 8 bases, with 8 bases spanning the gap. Germline V gene sequence: CDR1 SGHDT, CDR2 YYEEEE.

The CDR3 region is CASGLRTTRGTQYF. The DNA of the CDR3 is TGTGCTAGTGGTTTGCGTACTACTAGGGGTACCCAGTACTTC. This sequence joins TRBV12-5 and TRBJ2-5, with D possibly called TRBD1 or TRBD2 (5 bases each). Trimming took 2 bases from V and 8 from J, leaving 15 bases between them. This CDR3 comprises 14 residues. CDR1 and CDR2 (germline): LGHNT, FRNRAP.

This clonotype turned up a few times. This chain joins TRBV19 and TRBJ2-6; D perhaps matches TRBD1 (6 bases). The V end lost 1 base, the J end lost 10 bases, and 11 bases lay between the germline ends. Germline CDR1 LNHDA, CDR2 SQIVND (reference sequence). The CDR3 runs 14 residues. CDR3 residues: CASSIVWTENVLTF. CDR3 nucleotides: TGTGCCAGTAGTATAGTGTGGACAGAGAACGTCCTGACTTTC.

The chain recombines TRBV18 with TRBJ1-6, with D possibly matching TRBD1 (6 bases). CDR1 and CDR2 from the germline V gene are KGHSH and LQKENI. The CDR3 is 15 residues long. Trimming took off 3 bases at V and 7 bases at J, with 13 bases between the two ends. The CDR3 is CASSPMGHLNSPLHF. DNA for the CDR3: TGTGCCAGCTCACCTATGGGACATCTAAATTCACCCCTCCACTTT.

The chain recombines TRBV4-1 with TRBJ2-7; 8 bases align to TRBD2. This CDR3 spans 15 amino acids. Germline V gives CDR1 MGHRA, CDR2 YSYEKL. Trimming took 0 bases from V and 5 from J; bases not matched to a gene: 6. The CDR3 DNA sequence: TGCGCCAGCAGCCAAGAGGAGAGGACTAGCAACGAGCAGTACTTC. Its protein product is CASSQEERTSNEQYF.

The sample holds a few counts of this clonotype. The chain has TRBV6-6 and TRBJ2-7; possibly TRBD1 or TRBD2 for D (5 bases each). V gave up 11 bases and J gave up 1 base, with 15 bases separating them. The CDR3 covers 13 residues. Per the germline V gene, CDR1 is MNHNY and CDR2 is SVGAGI (reference sequence). DNA for the CDR3: TGTGCCCTATCGGGACCAAATTCCTACGAGCAGTACTTC. Its protein product is CALSGPNSYEQYF.

This clonotype appeared a few times. The rearrangement links TRBV20-1 to TRBJ1-1, with 7 nucleotides matching TRBD1. Germline V gene sequence: CDR1 DFQATT, CDR2 SNEGSKA (reference sequence). There are 12 residues in the CDR3. The ends lost 4 bases at V and 9 bases at J; junction bases unmatched: 8. In DNA form, the CDR3 reads TGCAGTGCTACCCAAGACAGGGCGAAAGCTTTCTTT. This gives the protein CSATQDRAKAFF.

This clonotype was seen only a few times. The chain carries TRBV20-1 and TRBJ2-7, with unresolved D. CDR1 and CDR2 from the germline V gene are DFQATT and SNEGSKA (reference sequence). This CDR3 region has 11 residues. The germline V and J ends were trimmed by 4 bases and 6 bases, with 10 bases remaining between them. This CDR3 reads CSATTGLEQYF. The CDR3 DNA reads as TGCAGTGCTACGACCGGCCTCGAGCAGTACTTC.

V usage is TRBV14 and J usage is TRBJ1-5; D may be TRBD1 (5 bases). This CDR3 has 13 residues. Trimming cost V 2 bases and J 11 bases, with 13 bases left between them. Germline CDR1 is SGHDN and CDR2 is FVKESK. Here the CDR3 DNA reads TGTGCCAGCAGCCAAACCCGCCGGGGGGCCCAGCATTTT. As protein: CASSQTRRGAQHF.

The rearrangement joins TRBV18 to TRBJ1-1; D uncertain. The CDR3 totals 14 residues. V dropped 3 bases and J dropped 1 base, with 9 bases sitting between them. From germline, CDR1 is KGHSH and CDR2 LQKENI. CDR3 protein: CASSPLAKNTEAFF. The CDR3 nucleotides read TGTGCCAGCTCACCCTTAGCAAAGAACACTGAAGCTTTCTTT.

This clonotype has only a few counts. The chain couples TRBV13 to TRBJ2-2, with 8 bases fitting TRBD2. This CDR3 has 17 residues. V dropped 3 bases and J dropped 3; count of bases not matched to a gene: 9. The germline gives CDR1 PRHDT, CDR2 FYEKMQ (reference sequence). CDR3 residues: CASSFSSGGLDTGELFF. Written as DNA, the CDR3 is TGTGCCAGCAGCTTTTCCAGCGGGGGTTTGGACACCGGGGAGCTGTTTTTT.

This clonotype has a count of ten or more. The rearrangement joins TRBV24-1 to TRBJ2-1; D remains unclear. Germline values: CDR1 KGHDR, CDR2 SFDVKD. CDR3 size: 13 residues. V was pared by 1 base and J by 5 bases, with 5 bases between. CDR3 residues: CATSDFTDNEQFF. The CDR3 DNA reads as TGTGCCACCAGTGATTTTACGGACAATGAGCAGTTCTTC.